This TCR beta chain comes out of a study of cytomegalovirus exposure and HLA in healthy donors. With 60 Vbeta and 13 Jbeta primers, the PCR was carried out. Produced via immunoSEQ multiplex PCR; TCRdb's table is partial and in-frame only. The table records roughly 190,000 clones, more than 85% of them present only once. The source material was PBMCs. The source is a woman between 18 and 29 years old in good health and CMV-seronegative.

The CDR3 is CAISGQTQETQYF. The CDR3 DNA reads as TGTGCCATTTCGGGACAGACCCAAGAGACCCAGTACTTC. The chain is built from TRBV30 and TRBJ2-5, with 7 nucleotides matching TRBD1. The CDR3 contains 13 residues. V was pared by 8 bases and J by 1 base, with 7 bases of the junction left unmatched. CDR1 GTSNPN and CDR2 SVGIG come from the germline V gene (reference sequence).